This T cell receptor (beta chain) is from a study of blood T cell repertoires in COVID-19. Turning to the study itself: The origin of the acute and convalescent COVID-19 samples was the United States, Italy and Spain. T cells, B-cell-depleted T cells, or PBMCs provided the cDNA or gDNA that served as material.

In the study's own analysis: Amplification of reference gene primers provided the estimated nucleated cell counts. Generated by immunoSEQ multiplex PCR, the TCRdb table keeps only in-frame clones and is missing some. From that table come the V and J calls and clone size; the DNA was used to work out D and trimming. Seen here are about 100,000 clones, around 88% observed once, and the top ten hold approximately 5.3%. The specimen sequenced was peripheral blood. The receptor was derived from a human donor in a cohort sampled during active COVID-19.

This CDR3 reads CASSEGGRWEYGDTQYF. The CDR3 region has the DNA TGTGCCAGCAGTGAAGGAGGGAGGTGGGAGTACGGCGATACGCAGTATTTT. The V call is TRBV25-1, the J call TRBJ2-3, with D perhaps matching TRBD2 (6 bases). Per germline, CDR1 MGHDK and CDR2 SYGVNS. This CDR3 is built from 17 residues. Trimming took 2 bases from V and 6 from J, leaving 21 bases between them.